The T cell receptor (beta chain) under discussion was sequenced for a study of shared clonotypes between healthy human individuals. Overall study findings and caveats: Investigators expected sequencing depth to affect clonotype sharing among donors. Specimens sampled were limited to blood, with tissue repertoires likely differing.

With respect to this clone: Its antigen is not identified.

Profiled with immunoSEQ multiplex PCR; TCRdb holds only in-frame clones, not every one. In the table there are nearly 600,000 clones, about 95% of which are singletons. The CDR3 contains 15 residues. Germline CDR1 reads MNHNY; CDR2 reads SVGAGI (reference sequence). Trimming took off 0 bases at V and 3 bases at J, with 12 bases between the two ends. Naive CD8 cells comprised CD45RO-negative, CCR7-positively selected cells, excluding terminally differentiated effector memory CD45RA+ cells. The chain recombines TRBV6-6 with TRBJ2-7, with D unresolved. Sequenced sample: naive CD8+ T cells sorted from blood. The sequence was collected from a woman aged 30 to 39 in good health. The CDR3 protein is CASSYSNPAGYEQYF. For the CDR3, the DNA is TGTGCCAGCAGTTACTCGAATCCCGCCGGCTACGAGCAGTACTTC.